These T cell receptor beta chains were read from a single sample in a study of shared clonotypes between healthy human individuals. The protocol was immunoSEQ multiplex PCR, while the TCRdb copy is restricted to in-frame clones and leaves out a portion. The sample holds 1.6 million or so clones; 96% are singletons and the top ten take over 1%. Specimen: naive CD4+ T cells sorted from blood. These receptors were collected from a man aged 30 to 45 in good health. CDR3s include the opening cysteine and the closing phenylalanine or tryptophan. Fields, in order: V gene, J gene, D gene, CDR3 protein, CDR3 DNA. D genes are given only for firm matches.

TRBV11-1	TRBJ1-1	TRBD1	CASSLTGQANTEAFF	TGTGCCAGCAGCTTAACGGGACAGGCGAACACTGAAGCTTTCTTT
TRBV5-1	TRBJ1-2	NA	CASSSLWGGYGYTF	TGCGCCAGCAGCTCCCTGTGGGGTGGCTATGGCTACACCTTC
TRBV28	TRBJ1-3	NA	CASGPVGNTIYF	TGTGCCAGCGGACCGGTCGGAAACACCATATATTTT
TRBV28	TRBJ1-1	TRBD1	CASSLVGTGAAEAFF	TGTGCCAGCAGTTTGGTTGGGACAGGGGCTGCTGAAGCTTTCTTT
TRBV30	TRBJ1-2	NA	CAWSWGPGDYGYTF	TGTGCCTGGAGTTGGGGGCCGGGCGACTATGGCTACACCTTC
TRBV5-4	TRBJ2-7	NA	CASSLSGVSYEQYF	TGTGCCAGCAGCTTGTCTGGGGTTTCCTACGAGCAGTACTTC
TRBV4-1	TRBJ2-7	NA	CASRRRDGGSGEQYF	TGCGCCAGCAGACGACGGGACGGAGGGTCGGGGGAGCAGTACTTC
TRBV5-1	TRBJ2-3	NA	CASSLAVPGDTQYF	TGCGCCAGCAGCTTGGCTGTCCCCGGGGATACGCAGTATTTT
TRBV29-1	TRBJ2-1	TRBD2	CSVEVSGGRKQFF	TGCAGCGTTGAAGTATCAGGCGGGAGGAAGCAGTTCTTC
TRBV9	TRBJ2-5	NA	CASGRTGQETQYF	TGTGCCAGCGGGAGGACCGGGCAAGAGACCCAGTACTTC
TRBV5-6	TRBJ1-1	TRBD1	CASRPTGSTEAFF	TGTGCCAGCAGGCCGACAGGGAGCACTGAAGCTTTCTTT
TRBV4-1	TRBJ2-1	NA	CASSQDGSHNEQFF	TGCGCCAGCAGCCAAGACGGTTCTCACAATGAGCAGTTCTTC
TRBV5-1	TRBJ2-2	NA	CASSGAVNTGELFF	TGCGCCAGCAGCGGTGCGGTGAACACCGGGGAGCTGTTTTTT
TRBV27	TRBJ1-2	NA	CASSFNGNRGRDGYTF	TGTGCCAGCAGTTTCAACGGTAACAGAGGTCGGGATGGCTACACCTTC